This TCR beta chain was sequenced for a study of T cells in Graves' hyperthyroidism and ophthalmopathy. RNA transcripts provided the source from which TCR beta CDR3 regions were amplified. The TCR CDR3 was amplified in a first-round RT-PCR using the HTBI primer set. TCRdb processed the multiplex PCR reads anew with MiXCR; each CDR3 protein has one entry. The sample records nearly 600,000 distinct CDR3 sequences, approximately 14% being singletons. Germline loops: CDR1 MNHNS, CDR2 SASEGT. Trimming pared 5 bases from V and 3 bases from J, leaving 16 bases between. There are 15 residues in the CDR3. The sample, blood from the first hyperthyroidism diagnosis, precedes any ophthalmopathy symptoms. This clonotype has ten or more counts.

This sequence joins TRBV6-1 and TRBJ1-2; D call uncertain. The TCR sequence derives from a woman aged 25 to 39 with Graves' hyperthyroidism that later progressed to Graves' ophthalmopathy. The sequencing input was blood. The CDR3 sequence: CASSREPQAYYGYTF. CDR3 nucleotides: TGTGCCAGCAGTCGGGAACCCCAGGCTTACTATGGCTACACCTTC.